This section outlines one T cell receptor beta chain sequence together with its context. Nothing much larger sits one base from this clone, and base qualities are not available. This sample is drawn from a study of graft-versus-host responses after intestinal transplantation (dated by TCRdb to the early 2020s). Context from the whole study: Recipients received multivisceral, liver-intestinal, or isolated intestinal transplants. Graft-versus-host and host-versus-graft alloreactive T cell clones were tracked in the graft, circulation and bone marrow after intestinal transplantation using bulk TCR-beta CDR3 sequencing. Rather than going through the commercial service, samples from a few later patients were sequenced in-house on an Illumina MiSeq and processed with MiXCR. Every recipient was given anti-thymocyte globulin induction, then maintenance tacrolimus and steroids for roughly 3 years. Of the 20 to 25 intestinal transplant recipients enrolled in the cohort, one of whom was a retransplant, 3 patients without pretransplant specimens were excluded. Alloreactive clones were identified by sequencing pre-transplant mixed lymphocyte reaction products and comparing them with unstimulated pre-transplant donor and recipient T cells. Donor T cell macrochimerism was defined as a peak of at least 4% donor T cells among recipient peripheral blood mononuclear cells.

Per the publication, the time point label means: cells obtained before transplantation from donor or recipient. In the mixed lymphocyte reactions, around 200,000 CFSE-labeled pre-transplant responders were plated with around 200,000 irradiated violet-dye-labeled stimulators and cultured for over 5 days. Proliferating CD3+CD4+CFSE-low and CD3+CD8+CFSE-low responder cells were FACS-sorted on a BD Influx sorter after the mixed lymphocyte reaction. Library generation was performed with the immunoSEQ multiplex PCR assay. For most patients, genomic DNA was isolated using the Qiagen DNeasy Blood and Tissue Kit and was shipped frozen to Adaptive Biotechnologies for TCR sequencing. For most patients, genomic DNA was subjected to high-throughput TCR-beta CDR3 sequencing by Adaptive Biotechnologies. The authors' analysis ran thus. TCR sequencing data for 18 patients were retrieved from Adaptive's ImmunoSEQ software; a few other patients were processed with MiXCR and VDJtools. To correct CD4 versus CD8 sorting errors, sequences present in both subsets at a frequency ratio below 5:1 were removed. CDR3 nucleotide sequences shared by donor and recipient were removed because the origin of these sequences could not be assigned. Alloreactive clones required at least 2-fold expansion over unstimulated cells and minimum CFSE-low frequency of 0.002% (template counts) or 0.001% (read counts). Clones detected in sequenced pre-transplant spleen, lymph node, or MLR CFSE-low populations of the donor or recipient were defined as mappable. Cumulative frequency of alloreactive clones was calculated as a percentage of all sequences weighted by copy number. TCRdb obtained this table from immuneACCESS and retained in-frame rearrangements with V and J assigned. These tables miss some clones; where compared with another copy, unresolved V genes account for less than half of the shortfall, and the remainder is unexplained. V, J and clone size are those of that table, while D and trimming were read from the DNA. For this sample the table gives roughly 9,000 clones, of which about 32% were detected only once. The ten largest make up 5% to 5.5% of the sample.

The full study reports these points: The conclusions were limited by the relatively low number and heterogeneity of the intestinal transplant patients. High GvH to HvG T cell clonal ratios were observed in the allografts of patients with donor T cell macrochimerism. GvH clones were found in recipient bone marrow, and some of the GvH clones appeared earlier in ileal mucosa or blood, which is consistent with an intestinal mucosal origin. Peak levels of circulating GvH clones were associated with declines in HvG clones early after transplant.

This clonotype was obtained from a human patient who received an intestinal transplant. Material: alloreactive CD4+ T cells from a mixed lymphocyte reaction culture, obtained before intestinal transplant. What this sample's cell subset or site label stands for: CFSE-low proliferating T cells sorted from approximately 6-day pre-transplant mixed lymphocyte reaction (GvH or HvG direction).

CDR3 sequence: CASSERARGYGYTF. The DNA sequence is given as TGTGCCAGCAGTGAAAGGGCCCGGGGATATGGCTACACCTTC. The chain uses TRBV6-1 and TRBJ1-2, with an unclear D gene assignment. From its cysteine to its phenylalanine, the CDR3 spans 14 amino acids. The retained sequence is limited to the CDR3, 42 bases, with the frame set at the first base. The germline V gene yields MNHNS for CDR1 and SASEGT for CDR2. V was cut back by 2 bases and J by 5 bases, leaving a gap of 12 bases between them.